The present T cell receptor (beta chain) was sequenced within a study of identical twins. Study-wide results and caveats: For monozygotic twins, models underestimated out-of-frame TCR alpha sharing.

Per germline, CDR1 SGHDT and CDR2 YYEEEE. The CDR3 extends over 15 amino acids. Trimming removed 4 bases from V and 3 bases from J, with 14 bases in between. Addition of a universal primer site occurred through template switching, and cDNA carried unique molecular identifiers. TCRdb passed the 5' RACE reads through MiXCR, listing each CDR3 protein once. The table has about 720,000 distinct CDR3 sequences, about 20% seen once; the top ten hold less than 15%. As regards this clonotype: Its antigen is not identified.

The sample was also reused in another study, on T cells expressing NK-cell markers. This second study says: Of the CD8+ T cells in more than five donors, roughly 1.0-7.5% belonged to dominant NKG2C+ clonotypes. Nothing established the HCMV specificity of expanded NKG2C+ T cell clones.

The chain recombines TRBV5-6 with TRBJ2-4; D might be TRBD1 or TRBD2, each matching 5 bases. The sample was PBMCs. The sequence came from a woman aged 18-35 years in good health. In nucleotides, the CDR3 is TGTGCCAGCAGCCCAATGGGGGATCGCAAAAACATTCAGTACTTC. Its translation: CASSPMGDRKNIQYF. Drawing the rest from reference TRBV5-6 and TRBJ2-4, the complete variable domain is DAGVTQSPTHLIKTRGQQVTLRCSPKSGHDTVSWYQQALGQGPQFIFQYYEEEERQRGNFPDRFSGHQFPNYSSELNVNALLLGDSALYLCASSPMGDRKNIQYFGAGTRLSVL.